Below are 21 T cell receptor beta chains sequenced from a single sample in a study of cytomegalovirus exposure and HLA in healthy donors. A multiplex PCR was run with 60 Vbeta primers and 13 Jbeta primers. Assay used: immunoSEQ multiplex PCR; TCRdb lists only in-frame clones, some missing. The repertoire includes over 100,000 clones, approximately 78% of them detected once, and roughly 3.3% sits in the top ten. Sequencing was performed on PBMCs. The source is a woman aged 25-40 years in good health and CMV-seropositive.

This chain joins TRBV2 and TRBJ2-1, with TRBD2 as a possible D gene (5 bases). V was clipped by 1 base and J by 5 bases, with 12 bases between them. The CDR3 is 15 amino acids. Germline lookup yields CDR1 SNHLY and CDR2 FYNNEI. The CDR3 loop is CASSEGTAGHNEQFF. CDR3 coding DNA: TGTGCCAGCAGTGAAGGGACTGCGGGCCACAATGAGCAGTTCTTC.

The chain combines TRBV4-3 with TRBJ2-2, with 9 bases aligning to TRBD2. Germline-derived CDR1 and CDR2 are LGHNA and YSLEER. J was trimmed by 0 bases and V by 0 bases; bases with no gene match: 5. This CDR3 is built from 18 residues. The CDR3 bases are TGCGCCAGCAGCCAAGAGTCTAGCGGGGCCGCGAACACCGGGGAGCTGTTTTTT. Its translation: CASSQESSGAANTGELFF.

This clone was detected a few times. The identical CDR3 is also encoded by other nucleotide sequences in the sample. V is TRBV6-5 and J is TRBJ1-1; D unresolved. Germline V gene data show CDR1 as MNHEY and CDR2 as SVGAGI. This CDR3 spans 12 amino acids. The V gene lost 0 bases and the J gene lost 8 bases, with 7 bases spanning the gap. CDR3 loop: CASSYSGREAFF. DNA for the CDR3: TGTGCCAGCAGTTACTCTGGGAGAGAAGCTTTCTTT.

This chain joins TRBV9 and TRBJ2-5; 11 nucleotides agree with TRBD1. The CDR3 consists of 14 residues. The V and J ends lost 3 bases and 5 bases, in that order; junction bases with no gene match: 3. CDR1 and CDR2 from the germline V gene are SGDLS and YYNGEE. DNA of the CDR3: TGTGCCAGCAGCGCTGGACAGGGGGCGGAGACCCAGTACTTC. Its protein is CASSAGQGAETQYF.

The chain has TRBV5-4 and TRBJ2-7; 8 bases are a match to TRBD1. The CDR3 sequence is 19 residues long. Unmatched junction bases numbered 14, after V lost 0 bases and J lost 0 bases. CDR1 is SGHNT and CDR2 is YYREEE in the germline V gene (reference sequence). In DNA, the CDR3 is TGTGCCAGCAGCTTGGCGTGGACAGGGACCTTATATTACTCCTACGAGCAGTACTTC. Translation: CASSLAWTGTLYYSYEQYF.

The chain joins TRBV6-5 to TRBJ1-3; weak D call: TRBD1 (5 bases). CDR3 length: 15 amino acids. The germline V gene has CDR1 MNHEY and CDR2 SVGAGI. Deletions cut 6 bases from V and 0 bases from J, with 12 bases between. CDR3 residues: CASRVDSHSGNTIYF. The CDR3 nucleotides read TGTGCCAGCAGAGTCGACAGCCACTCTGGAAACACCATATATTTT.

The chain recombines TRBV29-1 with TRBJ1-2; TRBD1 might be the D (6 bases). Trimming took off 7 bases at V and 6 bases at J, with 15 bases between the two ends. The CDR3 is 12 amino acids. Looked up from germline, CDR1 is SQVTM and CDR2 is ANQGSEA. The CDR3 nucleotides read TGCAGCGCCCGCCGGGACACACATGGCTACACCTTC. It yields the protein CSARRDTHGYTF.

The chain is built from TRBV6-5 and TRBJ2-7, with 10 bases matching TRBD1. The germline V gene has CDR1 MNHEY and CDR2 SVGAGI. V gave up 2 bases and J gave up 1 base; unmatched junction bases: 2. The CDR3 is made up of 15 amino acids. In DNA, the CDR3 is TGTGCCAGCAGTTACCGGGACAGGGGATCCTACGAGCAGTACTTC. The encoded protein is CASSYRDRGSYEQYF.

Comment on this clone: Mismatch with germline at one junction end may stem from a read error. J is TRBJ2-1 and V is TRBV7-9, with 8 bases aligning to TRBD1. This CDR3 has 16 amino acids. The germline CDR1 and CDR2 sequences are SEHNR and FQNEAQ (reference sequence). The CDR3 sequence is CSSSPRTGRSYNEQFF. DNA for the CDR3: TGTTCCAGCAGCCCCAGGACAGGGAGGTCCTACAATGAGCAGTTCTTC. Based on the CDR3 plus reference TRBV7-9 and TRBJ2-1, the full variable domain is DTGVSQNPRHKITKRGQNVTFRCDPISEHNRLYWYRQTLGQGPEFLTYFQNEAQLEKSRLLSDRFSAERPKGSFSTLEIQRTEQGDSAMYLCSSSPRTGRSYNEQFFGPGTRLTVL.

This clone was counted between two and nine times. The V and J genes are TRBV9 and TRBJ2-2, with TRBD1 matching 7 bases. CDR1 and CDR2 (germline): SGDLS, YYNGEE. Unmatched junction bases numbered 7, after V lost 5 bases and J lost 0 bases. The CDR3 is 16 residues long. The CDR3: CASRGRTGSNTGELFF. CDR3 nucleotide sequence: TGTGCCAGCAGGGGTCGGACAGGATCGAACACCGGGGAGCTGTTTTTT.

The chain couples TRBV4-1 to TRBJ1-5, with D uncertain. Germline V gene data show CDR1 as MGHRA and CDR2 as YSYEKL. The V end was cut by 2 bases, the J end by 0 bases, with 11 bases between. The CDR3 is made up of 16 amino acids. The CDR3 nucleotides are TGCGCCAGCAGCCAAAACATCGGGTATAGCAATCAGCCCCAGCATTTT. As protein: CASSQNIGYSNQPQHF.

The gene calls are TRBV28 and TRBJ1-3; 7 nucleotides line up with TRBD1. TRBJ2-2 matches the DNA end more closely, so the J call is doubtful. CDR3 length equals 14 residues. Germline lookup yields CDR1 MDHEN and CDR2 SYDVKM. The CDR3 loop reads CASSLTGSTGELFF. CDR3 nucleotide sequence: TGTGCCAGCAGCCTGACAGGGTCCACCGGGGAGCTGTTTTTT.

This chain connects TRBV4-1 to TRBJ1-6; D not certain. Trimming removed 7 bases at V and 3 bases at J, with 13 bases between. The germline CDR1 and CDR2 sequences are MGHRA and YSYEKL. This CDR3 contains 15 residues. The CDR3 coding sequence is TGCGCCAGCACCAACCCTAGGAGCTATAATTCACCCCTCCACTTT. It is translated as CASTNPRSYNSPLHF.

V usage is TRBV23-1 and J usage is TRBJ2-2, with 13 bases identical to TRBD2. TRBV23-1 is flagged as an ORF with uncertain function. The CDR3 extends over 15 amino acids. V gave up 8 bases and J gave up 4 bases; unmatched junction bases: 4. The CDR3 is CASRRLAGGTGELFF. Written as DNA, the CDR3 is TGCGCCAGCCGCCGACTAGCGGGGGGCACCGGGGAGCTGTTTTTT.

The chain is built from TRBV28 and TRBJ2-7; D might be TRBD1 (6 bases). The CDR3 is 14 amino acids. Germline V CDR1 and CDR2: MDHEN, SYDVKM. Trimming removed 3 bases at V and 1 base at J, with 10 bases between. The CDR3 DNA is TGTGCCAGCAGTTTGTGGCAGGGGTCCTACGAGCAGTACTTC. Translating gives CASSLWQGSYEQYF. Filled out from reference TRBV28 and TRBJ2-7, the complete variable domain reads DVKVTQSSRYLVKRTGEKVFLECVQDMDHENMFWYRQDPGLGLRLIYFSYDVKMKEKGDIPEGYSVSREKKERFSLILESASTNQTSMYLCASSLWQGSYEQYFGPGTRLTVT.

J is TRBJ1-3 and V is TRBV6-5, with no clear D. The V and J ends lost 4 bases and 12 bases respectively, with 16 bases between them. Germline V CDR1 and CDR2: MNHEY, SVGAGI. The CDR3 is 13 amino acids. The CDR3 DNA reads TGTGCCAGCAGTTCATCAGGTGGAACTGGCATATATTTT. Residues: CASSSSGGTGIYF.

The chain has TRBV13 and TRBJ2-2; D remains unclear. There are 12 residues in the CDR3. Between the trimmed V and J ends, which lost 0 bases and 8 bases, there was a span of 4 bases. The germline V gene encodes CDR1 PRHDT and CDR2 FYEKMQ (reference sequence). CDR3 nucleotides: TGTGCCAGCAGCTTAGGCCCGGGGGAGCTGTTTTTT. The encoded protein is CASSLGPGELFF. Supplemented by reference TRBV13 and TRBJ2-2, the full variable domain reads AAGVIQSPRHLIKEKRETATLKCYPIPRHDTVYWYQQGPGQDPQFLISFYEKMQSDKGSIPDRFSAQQFSDYHSELNMSSLELGDSALYFCASSLGPGELFFGEGSRLTVL.

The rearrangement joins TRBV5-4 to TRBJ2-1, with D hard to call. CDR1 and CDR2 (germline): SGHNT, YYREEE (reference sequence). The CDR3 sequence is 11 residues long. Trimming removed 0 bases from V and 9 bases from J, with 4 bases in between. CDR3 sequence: CASSLGPEQFF. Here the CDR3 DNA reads TGTGCCAGCAGCTTGGGGCCTGAGCAGTTCTTC.

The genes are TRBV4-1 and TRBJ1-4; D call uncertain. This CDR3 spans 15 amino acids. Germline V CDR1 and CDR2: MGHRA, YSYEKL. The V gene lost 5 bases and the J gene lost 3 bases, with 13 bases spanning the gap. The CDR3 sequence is CASSTRPQANEKLFF. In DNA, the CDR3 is TGCGCCAGCAGCACACGCCCGCAGGCTAATGAAAAACTGTTTTTT.

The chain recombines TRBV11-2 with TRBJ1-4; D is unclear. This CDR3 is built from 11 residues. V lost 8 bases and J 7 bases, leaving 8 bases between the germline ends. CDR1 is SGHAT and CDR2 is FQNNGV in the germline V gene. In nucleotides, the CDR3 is TGTGCCAGCGGACTCCGTGAAAAACTGTTTTTT. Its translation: CASGLREKLFF.

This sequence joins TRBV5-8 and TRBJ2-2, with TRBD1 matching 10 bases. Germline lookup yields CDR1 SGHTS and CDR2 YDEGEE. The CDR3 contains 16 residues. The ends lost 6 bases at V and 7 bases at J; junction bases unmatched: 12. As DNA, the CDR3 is TGTGCCAGCACCTTCGGGACAGGGGTACTCGGCGGGGAGCTGTTTTTT. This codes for CASTFGTGVLGGELFF.